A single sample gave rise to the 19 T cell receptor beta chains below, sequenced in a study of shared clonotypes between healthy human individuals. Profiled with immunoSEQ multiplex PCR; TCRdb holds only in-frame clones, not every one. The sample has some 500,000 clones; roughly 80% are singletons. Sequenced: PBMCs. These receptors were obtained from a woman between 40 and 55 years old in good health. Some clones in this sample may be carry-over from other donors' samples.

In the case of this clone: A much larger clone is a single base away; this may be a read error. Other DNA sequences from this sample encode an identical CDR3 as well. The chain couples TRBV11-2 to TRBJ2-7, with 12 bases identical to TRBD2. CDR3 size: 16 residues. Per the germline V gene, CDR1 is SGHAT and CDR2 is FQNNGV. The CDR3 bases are TGCGCCAGCAGCTTATTAGTCGGGACTAGCGGGTACGAGCAGTACTTC. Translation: CASSLLVGTSGYEQYF. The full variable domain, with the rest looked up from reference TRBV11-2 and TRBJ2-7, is EAGVAQSPRYKIIEKRQSVAFWCNPISGHATLYWYQQILGQGPKLLIQFQNNGVVDDSQLPKDRFSAERLKGVDSTLKIQPAKLEDSAVYLCASSLLVGTSGYEQYFGPGTRLTVT.

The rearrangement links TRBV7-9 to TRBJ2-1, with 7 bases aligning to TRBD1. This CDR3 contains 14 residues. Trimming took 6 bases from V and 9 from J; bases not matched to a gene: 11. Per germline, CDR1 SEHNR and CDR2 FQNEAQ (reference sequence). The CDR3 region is CASSSGQVNSEQFF. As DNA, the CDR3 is TGTGCCAGCAGTTCAGGACAGGTTAATTCTGAGCAGTTCTTC.

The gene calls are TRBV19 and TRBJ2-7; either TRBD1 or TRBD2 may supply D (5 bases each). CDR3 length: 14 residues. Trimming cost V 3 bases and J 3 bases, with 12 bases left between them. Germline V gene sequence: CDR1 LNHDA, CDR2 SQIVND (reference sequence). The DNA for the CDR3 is TGTGCCAGTAGTATGGGGGTGGGCCTCTACGAGCAGTACTTC. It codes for CASSMGVGLYEQYF.

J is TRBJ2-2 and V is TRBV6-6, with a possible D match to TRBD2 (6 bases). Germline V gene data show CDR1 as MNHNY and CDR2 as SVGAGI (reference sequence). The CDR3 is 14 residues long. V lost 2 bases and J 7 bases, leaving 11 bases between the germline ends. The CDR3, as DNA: TGTGCCAGCAGTTACGGGAGGTGGGACGGGGAGCTGTTTTTT. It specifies CASSYGRWDGELFF.

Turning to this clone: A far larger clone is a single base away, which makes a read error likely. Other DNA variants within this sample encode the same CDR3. The CDR3 DNA is TGCGCCAGCAGCCAGGAACTCTCGGGGGAGCTGTTTTTT. Translated: CASSQELSGELFF. The V gene is TRBV4-3, the J gene TRBJ2-2; D call uncertain. Germline V CDR1 and CDR2: LGHNA, YSLEER. The CDR3 sequence is 13 residues long. V lost 3 bases, J lost 8 bases, and 10 bases lay in between.

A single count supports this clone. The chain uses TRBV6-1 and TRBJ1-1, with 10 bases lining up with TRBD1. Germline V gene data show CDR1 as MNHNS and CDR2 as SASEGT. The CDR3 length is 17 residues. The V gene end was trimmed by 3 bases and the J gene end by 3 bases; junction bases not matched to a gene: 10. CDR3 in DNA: TGTGCCAGCAGTGACACCGGGACAGGGGAACTCGACACTGAAGCTTTCTTT. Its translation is CASSDTGTGELDTEAFF.

This chain's CDR3 is CASSQEGTAAREQYF. CDR3 coding DNA: TGCGCCAGCAGCCAAGAAGGGACAGCCGCACGCGAGCAGTACTTC. The chain employs TRBV4-1 and TRBJ2-7; TRBD1 matches at 7 bases. CDR1 MGHRA and CDR2 YSYEKL come from the germline V gene. J gave up 6 bases and V 0 bases, and 8 bases lay outside the gene matches. The CDR3 has 15 residues.

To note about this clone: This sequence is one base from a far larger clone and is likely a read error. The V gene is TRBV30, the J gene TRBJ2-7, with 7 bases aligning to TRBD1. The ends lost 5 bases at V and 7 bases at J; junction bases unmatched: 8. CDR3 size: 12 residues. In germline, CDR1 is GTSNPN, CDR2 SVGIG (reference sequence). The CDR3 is CAWGPSRGEQYF. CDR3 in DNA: TGTGCCTGGGGTCCCTCCAGGGGGGAGCAGTACTTC.

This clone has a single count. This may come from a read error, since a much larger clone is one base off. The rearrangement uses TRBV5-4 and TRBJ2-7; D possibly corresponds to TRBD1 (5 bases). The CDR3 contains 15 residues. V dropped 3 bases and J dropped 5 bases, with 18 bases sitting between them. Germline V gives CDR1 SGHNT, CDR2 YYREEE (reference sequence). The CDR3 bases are TGTGCCAGCAGCTCTGACCAGGGAAACCGCCACGAGCAGTACTTC. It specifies CASSSDQGNRHEQYF.

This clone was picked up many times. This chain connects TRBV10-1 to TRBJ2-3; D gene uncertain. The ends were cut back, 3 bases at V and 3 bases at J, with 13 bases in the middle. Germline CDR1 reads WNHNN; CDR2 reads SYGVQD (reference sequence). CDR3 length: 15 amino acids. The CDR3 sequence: CASSENPEKTDTQYF. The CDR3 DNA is TGCGCCAGCAGTGAAAACCCAGAAAAAACAGATACGCAGTATTTT.

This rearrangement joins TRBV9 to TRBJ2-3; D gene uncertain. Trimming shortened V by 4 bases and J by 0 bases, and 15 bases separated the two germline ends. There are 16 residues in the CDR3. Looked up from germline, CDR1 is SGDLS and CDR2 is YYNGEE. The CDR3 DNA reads TGTGCCAGCAGCCCCTTTGAAGGTGGTAGCACAGATACGCAGTATTTT. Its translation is CASSPFEGGSTDTQYF.

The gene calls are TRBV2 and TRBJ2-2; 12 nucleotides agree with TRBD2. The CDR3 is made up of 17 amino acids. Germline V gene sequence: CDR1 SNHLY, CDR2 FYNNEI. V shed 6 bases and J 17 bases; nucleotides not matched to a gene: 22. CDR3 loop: CASRVSSGRAGTGETFF. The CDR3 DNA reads TGTGCCAGCAGGGTATCTAGCGGGAGGGCCGGCACCGGGGAGACATTTTTT.

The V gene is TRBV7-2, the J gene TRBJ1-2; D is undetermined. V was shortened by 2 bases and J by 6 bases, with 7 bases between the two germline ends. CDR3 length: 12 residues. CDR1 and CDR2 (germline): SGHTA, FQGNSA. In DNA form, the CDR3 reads TGTGCCAGCAGCTTACTGGGCGATGGCTACACCTTC. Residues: CASSLLGDGYTF.

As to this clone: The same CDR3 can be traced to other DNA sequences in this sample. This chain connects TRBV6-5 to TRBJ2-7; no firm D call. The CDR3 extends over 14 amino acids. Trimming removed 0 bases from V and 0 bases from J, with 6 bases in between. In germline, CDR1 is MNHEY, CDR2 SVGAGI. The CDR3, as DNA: TGTGCCAGCAGTTACTCGCCTAGCTCCTACGAGCAGTACTTC. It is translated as CASSYSPSSYEQYF.

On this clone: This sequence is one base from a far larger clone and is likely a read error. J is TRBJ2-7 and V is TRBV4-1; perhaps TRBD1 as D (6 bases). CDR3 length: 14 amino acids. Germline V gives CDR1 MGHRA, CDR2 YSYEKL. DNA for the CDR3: TGCGCCAGCGGCCAAGGGGGAGAGGGACACGAGCAGTACTTC. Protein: CASGQGGEGHEQYF.

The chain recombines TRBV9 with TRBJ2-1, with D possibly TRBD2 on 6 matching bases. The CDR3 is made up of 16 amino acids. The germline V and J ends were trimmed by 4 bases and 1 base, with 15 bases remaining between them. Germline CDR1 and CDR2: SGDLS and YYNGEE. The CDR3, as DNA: TGTGCCAGCAGCCCCTTTGATAGCGGATCCTACAATGAGCAGTTCTTC. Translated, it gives CASSPFDSGSYNEQFF.

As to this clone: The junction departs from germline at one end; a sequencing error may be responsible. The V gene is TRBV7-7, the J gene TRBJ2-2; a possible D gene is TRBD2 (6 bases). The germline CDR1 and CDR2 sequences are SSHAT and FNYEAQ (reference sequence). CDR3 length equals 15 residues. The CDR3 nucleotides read TGTGCTAGCAGCTTAGCGATGGGGAGGACCGGGGAGCTGTTTTTT. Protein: CASSLAMGRTGELFF. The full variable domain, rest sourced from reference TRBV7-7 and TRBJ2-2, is GAGVSQSPRYKVTKRGQDVTLRCDPISSHATLYWYQQALGQGPEFLTYFNYEAQPDKSGLPSDRFSAERPEGSISTLTIQRTEQRDSAMYRCASSLAMGRTGELFFGEGSRLTVL.

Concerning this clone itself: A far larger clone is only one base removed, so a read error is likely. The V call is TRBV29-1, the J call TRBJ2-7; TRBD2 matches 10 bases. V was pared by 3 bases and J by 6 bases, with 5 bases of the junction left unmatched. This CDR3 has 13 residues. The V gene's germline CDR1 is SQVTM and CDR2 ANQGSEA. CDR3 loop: CSVDKRGGCEQYF. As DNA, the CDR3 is TGCAGCGTTGACAAGCGGGGGGGCTGCGAGCAGTACTTC.

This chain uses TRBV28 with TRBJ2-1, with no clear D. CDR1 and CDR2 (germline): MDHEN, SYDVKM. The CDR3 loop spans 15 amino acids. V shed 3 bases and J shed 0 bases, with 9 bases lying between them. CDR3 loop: CASSLRFGSYNEQFF. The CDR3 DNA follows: TGTGCCAGCAGTTTGAGGTTTGGCTCCTACAATGAGCAGTTCTTC.